This record covers a single T cell receptor beta chain. Sequenced by immunoSEQ multiplex PCR; TCRdb stores in-frame clones only, minus some. The sample lists approximately 90,000 clones; approximately 84% were seen once. This entry comes from a study of blood T cell repertoires in COVID-19. Germline V lookup: CDR1 SGHVS, CDR2 FQNEAQ. Between the trimmed V and J ends, which lost 5 bases and 0 bases, there was a span of 7 bases. The CDR3 covers 13 residues. V is TRBV7-8 and J is TRBJ1-1; no firm D call. The sequencing sample was made of peripheral blood. This sequence originates from a man aged 60 to 75 with acute or convalescent COVID-19. CDR3 in amino acids: CASSLSMNTEAFF. CDR3 nucleotide sequence: TGTGCCAGCAGCCTGAGCATGAACACTGAAGCTTTCTTT. The full variable domain, completed using reference TRBV7-8 and TRBJ1-1, is GAGVSQSPRYKVAKRGQDVALRCDPISGHVSLFWYQQALGQGPEFLTYFQNEAQLDKSGLPSDRFFAERPEGSVSTLKIQRTQQEDSAVYLCASSLSMNTEAFFGQGTRLTVV.